These T cell receptor beta chains were read from a single sample in a study of blood T cell repertoires in COVID-19. The data were produced by immunoSEQ multiplex PCR, yet TCRdb's version contains in-frame clones alone and is incomplete. This sample has roughly 70,000 clones, with around three quarters found just once. Material: peripheral blood. These receptors were collected from a human donor in a cohort sampled during active COVID-19. CDR3s include the opening cysteine and the closing phenylalanine or tryptophan. The D gene is left open where the match is weak. Clone size appears in some rows only: once, few, many, or a class for an expanded clone.

>once|TRBD2|TRBJ2-3|TRBV5-1
CASSASGASTDTQYF
TGCGCCAGCAGCGCCAGCGGGGCTAGCACAGATACGCAGTATTTT
>NA|NA|TRBJ1-3|TRBV6-6
CASSHRATTGNTIYF
TGTGCCAGCAGTCACCGCGCAACTACTGGAAACACCATATATTTT
>NA|TRBD1|TRBJ1-1|TRBV19
CASRAPSTGFPEAFF
TGTGCCAGTCGTGCCCCCTCGACAGGGTTTCCTGAAGCTTTCTTT
>NA|NA|TRBJ2-7|TRBV7-9
CASSLGSGSFNEQYF
TGTGCCAGCAGCTTAGGGTCAGGATCCTTCAACGAGCAGTACTTC
>NA|NA|TRBJ1-2|TRBV28
CASSGAVGRGYTF
TGTGCCAGCAGCGGAGCAGTGGGGCGGGGCTACACCTTC
>NA|TRBD1|TRBJ1-1|TRBV30
CAWTDRAATEAFF
TGTGCCTGGACGGACAGGGCGGCCACTGAAGCTTTCTTT
>NA|NA|TRBJ1-4|TRBV5-1
CASSLRSGREKLFF
TGCGCCAGCAGCCTACGGTCAGGTCGCGAAAAACTGTTTTTT
>few|NA|TRBJ1-4|TRBV20-1
CSASIGSNEKLFF
TGCAGTGCTAGTATCGGGTCTAATGAAAAACTGTTTTTT
>NA|NA|TRBJ2-7|TRBV5-1
CASSLEQEFSYEQYF
TGCGCCAGCAGCTTGGAACAGGAATTCTCCTACGAGCAGTACTTC
>NA|TRBD2|TRBJ2-7|TRBV5-4
CASSPGASGPKGEQYF
TGTGCCAGCAGCCCGGGTGCTAGCGGCCCCAAGGGCGAGCAGTACTTC
>NA|TRBD2|TRBJ2-7|TRBV9
CASSVSVLAGVDEQYF
TGTGCCAGCAGCGTATCTGTACTAGCGGGAGTAGACGAGCAGTACTTC
>NA|NA|TRBJ2-1|TRBV7-2
CASSLPSKDEQFF
TGTGCCAGCAGCTTGCCTAGCAAGGATGAGCAGTTCTTC
>many|TRBD2|TRBJ2-2|TRBV5-6
CASSKRTSGIYTGELFF
TGTGCCAGCAGCAAGAGGACTAGCGGGATTTACACCGGGGAGCTGTTTTTT
>NA|NA|TRBJ1-1|TRBV4-3
CASSQVGAGGTEAFF
TGCGCCAGCAGCCAAGTAGGGGCAGGTGGCACTGAAGCTTTCTTT
>NA|TRBD1|TRBJ2-6|TRBV7-2
CASSLEDRGFGANVLTF
TGTGCCAGCAGCTTAGAAGACAGGGGCTTCGGGGCCAACGTCCTGACTTTC
>NA|TRBD1|TRBJ2-7|TRBV5-8
CASSWDRGEQYF
TGTGCCAGCAGCTGGGACAGGGGCGAGCAGTACTTC
>NA|TRBD2|TRBJ2-3|TRBV10-3
CASGASGRASTDTQYF
TGTGCCTCTGGGGCTAGCGGGAGGGCTTCAACAGATACGCAGTATTTT
>NA|TRBD2|TRBJ2-6|TRBV7-2
CASSLVSRGGAGANVLTF
TGTGCCAGCAGCTTAGTATCACGCGGGGGGGCTGGGGCCAACGTCCTGACTTTC
>NA|NA|TRBJ2-7|TRBV6-5
CASSYLQGGEQYF
TGTGCCAGCAGTTATCTCCAGGGGGGCGAGCAGTACTTC
>few|NA|TRBJ1-2|TRBV5-4
CASSLDSNYGYTF
TGTGCCAGCAGCTTGGACAGCAACTATGGCTACACCTTC
>NA|TRBD1|TRBJ1-5|TRBV3-1/TRBV3-2
CASSQEGTGQGFNQPQHF
TGTGCCAGCAGCCAAGAAGGAACGGGACAGGGGTTCAATCAGCCCCAGCATTTT
>few|TRBD1|TRBJ2-3|TRBV19
CASSKPRQGSDTQYF
TGTGCCAGTAGTAAACCGAGACAGGGGTCAGATACGCAGTATTTT
>NA|TRBD2|TRBJ2-4|TRBV7-6
CASSPTSGRDIQYF
TGTGCCAGCAGCCCTACAAGCGGGAGGGACATTCAGTACTTC
>NA|NA|TRBJ2-7|TRBV6-6
CASSYGGLNSYEQYF
TGTGCCAGCAGTTACGGGGGACTCAACTCCTACGAGCAGTACTTC
>NA|NA|TRBJ1-2|TRBV2
CASSETQGKGYTF
TGTGCCAGCAGTGAGACTCAGGGAAAAGGCTACACCTTC
>NA|TRBD2|TRBJ2-7|TRBV28
CASSGLAGATSYEQYF
TGTGCCAGCAGTGGACTAGCGGGAGCCACATCCTACGAGCAGTACTTC
>NA|NA|TRBJ1-2|TRBV11-2
CASSLLQGGESYTF
TGTGCCAGCAGCTTACTACAAGGTGGGGAGAGCTACACCTTC
>NA|NA|TRBJ2-7|TRBV28
CASSLPGTRYEQYF
TGTGCCAGCAGCCTTCCCGGGACTCGATACGAGCAGTACTTC
>few|NA|TRBJ1-5|TRBV2
CASQGGPGNQPQHF
TGTGCCAGCCAAGGAGGCCCTGGCAATCAGCCCCAGCATTTT
>NA|TRBD2|TRBJ2-2|TRBV11-2
CASKPGEGTGELFF
TGTGCCAGCAAGCCTGGGGAGGGTACCGGGGAGCTGTTTTTT
>NA|TRBD1|TRBJ2-5|TRBV5-4
CASSLPGGQGETQYF
TGTGCCAGCAGCTTGCCGGGGGGACAGGGGGAGACCCAGTACTTC
>once|NA|TRBJ2-7|TRBV6-1
CASSGGLLDRTYEQYF
TGTGCCAGCAGTGGGGGCCTCCTCGACCGGACCTACGAGCAGTACTTC
>once|NA|TRBJ1-2|TRBV19
CASRRTNGYTF
TGTGCCAGTAGAAGGACAAATGGCTACACCTTC